The entry below describes one TCR beta chain. Its specificity is not known. Naive CD8 cells were CD45RO-negative, positively selected for CCR7, excluding terminally differentiated effector memory CD45RA+ cells. Germline values: CDR1 PRHDT, CDR2 FYEKMQ (reference sequence). The CDR3 spans 13 residues. V lost 2 bases and J lost 8, with 10 bases in between. Deep level was the assay's run setting. Libraries were prepared by immunoSEQ multiplex PCR; TCRdb keeps only in-frame clonotypes and omits some of them. The sample shows about 2 million clones, just under 95% of them seen only once. The data belong to a study of shared clonotypes between healthy human individuals. Overall study results and limits: A few donors had around 5% of their naive CD4 clonotypes in common. An effect of sequencing depth on clonotype sharing among donors was expected. Sampling involved blood alone; tissue repertoires likely differ.

J is TRBJ2-1 and V is TRBV13; a possible D gene is TRBD2 (5 bases). Sequenced material: naive CD8+ T cells sorted from blood. The receptor was derived from a young man in good health. The CDR3 DNA reads TGTGCCAGCAGCTTAAGGCTAGCCCATGAGCAGTTCTTC. Translated, it gives CASSLRLAHEQFF. The full variable domain, its missing parts supplied by reference TRBV13 and TRBJ2-1, is AAGVIQSPRHLIKEKRETATLKCYPIPRHDTVYWYQQGPGQDPQFLISFYEKMQSDKGSIPDRFSAQQFSDYHSELNMSSLELGDSALYFCASSLRLAHEQFFGPGTRLTVL.